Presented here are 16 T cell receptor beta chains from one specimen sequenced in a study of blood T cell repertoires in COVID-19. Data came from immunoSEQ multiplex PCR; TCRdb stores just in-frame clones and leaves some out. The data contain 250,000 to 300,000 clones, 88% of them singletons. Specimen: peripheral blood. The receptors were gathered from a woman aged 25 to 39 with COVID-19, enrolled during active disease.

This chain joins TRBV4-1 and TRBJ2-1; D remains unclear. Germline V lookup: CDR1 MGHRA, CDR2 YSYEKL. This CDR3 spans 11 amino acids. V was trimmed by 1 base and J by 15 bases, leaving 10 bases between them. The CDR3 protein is CASSQASGRFF. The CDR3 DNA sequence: TGCGCCAGCAGCCAAGCATCTGGGCGGTTCTTC.

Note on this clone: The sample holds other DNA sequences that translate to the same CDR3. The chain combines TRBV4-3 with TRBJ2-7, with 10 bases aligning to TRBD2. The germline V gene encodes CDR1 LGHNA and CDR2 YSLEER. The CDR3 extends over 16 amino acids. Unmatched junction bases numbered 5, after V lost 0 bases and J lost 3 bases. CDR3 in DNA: TGCGCCAGCAGCCAAGAACCGGGACTAGCGATCTACGAGCAGTACTTC. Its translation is CASSQEPGLAIYEQYF.

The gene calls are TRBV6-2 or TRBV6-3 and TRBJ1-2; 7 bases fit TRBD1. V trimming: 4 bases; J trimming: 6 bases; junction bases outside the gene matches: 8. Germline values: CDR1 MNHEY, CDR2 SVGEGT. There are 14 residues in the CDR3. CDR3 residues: CASSLTTGRDGYTF. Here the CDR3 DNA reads TGTGCCAGCAGTTTGACGACAGGGCGTGATGGCTACACCTTC.

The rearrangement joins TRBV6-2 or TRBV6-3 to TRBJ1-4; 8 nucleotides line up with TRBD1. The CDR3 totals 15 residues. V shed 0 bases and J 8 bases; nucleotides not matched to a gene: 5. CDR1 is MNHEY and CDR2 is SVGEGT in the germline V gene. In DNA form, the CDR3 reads TGTGCCAGCAGTTACTCCGGACAGGGCATCGAAAAACTGTTTTTT. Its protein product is CASSYSGQGIEKLFF.

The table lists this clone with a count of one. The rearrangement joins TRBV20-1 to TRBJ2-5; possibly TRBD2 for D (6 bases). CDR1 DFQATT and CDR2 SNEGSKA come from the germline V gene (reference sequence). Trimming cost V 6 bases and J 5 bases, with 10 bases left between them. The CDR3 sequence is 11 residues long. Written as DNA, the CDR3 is TGCAGTGCCTCGGGGAGGGAGACCCAGTACTTC. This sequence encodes CSASGRETQYF.

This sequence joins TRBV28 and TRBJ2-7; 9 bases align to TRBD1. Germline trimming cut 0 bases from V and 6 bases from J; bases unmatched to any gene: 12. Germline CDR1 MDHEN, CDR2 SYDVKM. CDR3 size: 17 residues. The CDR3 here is CASSLWGLDRGGSEQYF. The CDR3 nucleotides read TGTGCCAGCAGTTTATGGGGCCTCGACAGGGGGGGATCCGAGCAGTACTTC.

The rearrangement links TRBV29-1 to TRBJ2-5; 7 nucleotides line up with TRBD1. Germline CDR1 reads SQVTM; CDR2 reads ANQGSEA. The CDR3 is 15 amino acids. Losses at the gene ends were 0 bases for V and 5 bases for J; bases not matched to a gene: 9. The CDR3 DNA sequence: TGCAGCGTTGAAGAAGGCAGGGGGATAGGGGAGACCCAGTACTTC. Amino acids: CSVEEGRGIGETQYF.

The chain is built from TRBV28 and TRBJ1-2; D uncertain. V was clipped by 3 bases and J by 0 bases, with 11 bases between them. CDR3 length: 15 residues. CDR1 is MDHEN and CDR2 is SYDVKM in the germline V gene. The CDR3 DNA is TGTGCCAGCAGTTTCGGGGTAAAGGCTAACTATGGCTACACCTTC. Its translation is CASSFGVKANYGYTF.

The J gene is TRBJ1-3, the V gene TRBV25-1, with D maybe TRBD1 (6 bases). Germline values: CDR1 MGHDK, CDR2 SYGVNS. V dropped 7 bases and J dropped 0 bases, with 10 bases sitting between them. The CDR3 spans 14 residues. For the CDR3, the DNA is TGTGCCAGCACCGCACAGGGCTCTGGAAACACCATATATTTT. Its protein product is CASTAQGSGNTIYF.

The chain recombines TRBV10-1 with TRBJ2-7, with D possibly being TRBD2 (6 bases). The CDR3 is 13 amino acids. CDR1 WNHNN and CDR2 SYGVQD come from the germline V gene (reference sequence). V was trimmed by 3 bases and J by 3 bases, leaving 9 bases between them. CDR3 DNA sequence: TGCGCCAGCAGTGAAGGACTATTCTACGAGCAGTACTTC. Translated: CASSEGLFYEQYF.

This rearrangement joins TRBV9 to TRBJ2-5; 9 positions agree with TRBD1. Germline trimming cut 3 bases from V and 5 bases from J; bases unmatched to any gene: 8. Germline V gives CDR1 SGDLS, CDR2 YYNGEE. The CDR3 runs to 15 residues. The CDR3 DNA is TGTGCCAGCAGCGGACCGGGACAGGGTGGGGAGACCCAGTACTTC. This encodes CASSGPGQGGETQYF.

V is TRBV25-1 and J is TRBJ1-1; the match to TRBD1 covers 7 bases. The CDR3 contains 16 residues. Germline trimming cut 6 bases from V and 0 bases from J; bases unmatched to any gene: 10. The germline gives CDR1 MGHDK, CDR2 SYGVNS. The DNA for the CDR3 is TGTGCCAGCAGGACAGGGTTGGAGGGGGTGAACACTGAAGCTTTCTTT. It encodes CASRTGLEGVNTEAFF.

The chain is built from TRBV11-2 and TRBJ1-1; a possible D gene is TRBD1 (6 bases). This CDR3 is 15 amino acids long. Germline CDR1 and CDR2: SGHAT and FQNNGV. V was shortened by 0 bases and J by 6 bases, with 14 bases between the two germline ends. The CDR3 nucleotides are TGTGCCAGCAGCTTAGATGGGGCGGGGGCCCCTGAAGCTTTCTTT. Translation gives CASSLDGAGAPEAFF.

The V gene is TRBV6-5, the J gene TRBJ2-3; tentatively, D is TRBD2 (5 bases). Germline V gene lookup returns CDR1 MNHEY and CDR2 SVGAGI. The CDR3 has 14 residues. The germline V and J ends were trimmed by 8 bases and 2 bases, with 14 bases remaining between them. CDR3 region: CASRIDYTTDTQYF. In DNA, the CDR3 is TGTGCCAGCCGGATCGACTATACCACAGATACGCAGTATTTT.

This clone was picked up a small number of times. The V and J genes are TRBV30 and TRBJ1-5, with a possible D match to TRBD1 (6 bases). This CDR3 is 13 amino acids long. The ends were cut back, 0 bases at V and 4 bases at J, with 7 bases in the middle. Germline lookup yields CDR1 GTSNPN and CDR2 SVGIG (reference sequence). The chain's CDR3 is CAWSVGTNQPQHF. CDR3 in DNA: TGTGCCTGGAGTGTAGGGACAAATCAGCCCCAGCATTTT.

The CDR3 loop is CASTNPGQSTEAFF. DNA of the CDR3: TGTGCCAGCACAAACCCGGGACAGTCCACTGAAGCTTTCTTT. The V call is TRBV28, the J call TRBJ1-1; TRBD1 aligns across 7 bases. CDR1 is MDHEN, CDR2 SYDVKM, per germline. This CDR3 is built from 14 residues. Trimming cost V 7 bases and J 4 bases; bases outside gene matches: 9.